Shown below are 30 T cell receptor beta chains from a single sample sequenced in a study of blood T cell repertoires in COVID-19. Produced via immunoSEQ multiplex PCR; TCRdb's table is partial and in-frame only. The repertoire holds 250,000 to 400,000 clones, 87% seen once, with 1% in the top ten. The sequencing input was peripheral blood. The receptors come from a middle-aged man with active or convalescent COVID-19.

The rearrangement joins TRBV6-6 to TRBJ2-1; the match to TRBD2 covers 12 bases. Germline CDR1 reads MNHNY; CDR2 reads SVGAGI (reference sequence). Trimming removed 6 bases from V and 8 bases from J; junction bases left unmatched: 8. The CDR3 is made up of 15 amino acids. CDR3 bases: TGTGCCAGCAGCCTTCTAGCGGGAGGGTTCTATGAGCAGTTCTTC. It specifies CASSLLAGGFYEQFF.

The rearrangement links TRBV6-6 to TRBJ1-5; no definite D call. The CDR3 sequence is 12 residues long. V shed 6 bases and J shed 7 bases, with 10 bases lying between them. The V gene's germline CDR1 is MNHNY and CDR2 SVGAGI (reference sequence). The CDR3 sequence is CASRTGGQPQHF. The CDR3 region has the DNA TGTGCCAGCAGGACGGGTGGACAGCCCCAGCATTTT.

This sequence joins TRBV11-2 and TRBJ1-5, with D possibly TRBD1 on 5 matching bases. From germline, CDR1 is SGHAT and CDR2 FQNNGV. Trimming cost V 5 bases and J 4 bases, with 9 bases left between them. The CDR3 spans 13 residues. The CDR3 sequence: CASSRQSNQPQHF. DNA of the CDR3: TGTGCCAGCAGCCGACAGTCAAATCAGCCCCAGCATTTT.

The V and J genes are TRBV6-2 or TRBV6-3 and TRBJ1-5; D unclear. Looked up from germline, CDR1 is MNHEY and CDR2 is SVGEGT. The CDR3 sequence is 15 residues long. V was cut by 0 bases and J by 0 bases, with 6 bases left in between. In DNA, the CDR3 is TGTGCCAGCAGTTACTCGGCAGATAGCAATCAGCCCCAGCATTTT. It codes for CASSYSADSNQPQHF.

This sequence joins TRBV30 and TRBJ1-3; 7 nucleotides match TRBD1. V dropped 7 bases and J dropped 0; count of bases not matched to a gene: 3. The germline V gene encodes CDR1 GTSNPN and CDR2 SVGIG (reference sequence). The CDR3 has 13 residues. The DNA of the CDR3 is TGTGCCTTGACAGGGAGCTCTGGAAACACCATATATTTT. As protein: CALTGSSGNTIYF. The complete variable domain, with remaining parts taken from reference TRBV30 and TRBJ1-3, reads SQTIHQWPATLVQPVGSPLSLECTVEGTSNPNLYWYRQAAGRGLQLLFYSVGIGQISSEVPQNLSASRPQDRQFILSSKKLLLSDSGFYLCALTGSSGNTIYFGEGSWLTVV.

The chain has TRBV6-6 and TRBJ1-2; the match to TRBD1 covers 9 bases. The CDR3 is made up of 15 amino acids. Germline V CDR1 and CDR2: MNHNY, SVGAGI (reference sequence). V was clipped by 5 bases and J by 5 bases; unmatched bases: 9. The CDR3 coding sequence is TGTGCCAGCAGTCAATCCCTCGACAGGGGGTATGGCTACACCTTC. This encodes CASSQSLDRGYGYTF.

This clone was seen a single time. The chain uses TRBV10-3 and TRBJ1-5, with 7 bases fitting TRBD1. CDR1 and CDR2 (germline): ENHRY, SYGVKD. The CDR3 runs to 12 residues. V lost 10 bases, J lost 3 bases, and 3 bases stayed unmatched. The CDR3 DNA follows: TGTGCCACGACAGGGAACAATCAGCCCCAGCATTTT. Protein sequence: CATTGNNQPQHF.

The genes are TRBV19 and TRBJ1-1; 9 bases align to TRBD1. CDR1 is LNHDA, CDR2 SQIVND, per germline (reference sequence). V lost 5 bases, J lost 4 bases, and 8 bases stayed unmatched. This CDR3 comprises 15 residues. Written as DNA, the CDR3 is TGTGCCAGTAGTGCCTGGGACAGGGTTAGCACTGAAGCTTTCTTT. This translates into CASSAWDRVSTEAFF.

This clone was found a few times. This chain joins TRBV10-1 and TRBJ2-7; 9 positions agree with TRBD1. Germline V gene lookup returns CDR1 WNHNN and CDR2 SYGVQD (reference sequence). The CDR3 is 15 amino acids. V gave up 2 bases and J gave up 1 base; unmatched junction bases: 3. As DNA, the CDR3 is TGCGCCAGCAGTGAGAGGGGGACAGGGTCCTACGAGCAGTACTTC. It is translated as CASSERGTGSYEQYF.

This rearrangement joins TRBV7-2 to TRBJ1-2, with 11 bases fitting TRBD1. Germline V CDR1 and CDR2: SGHTA, FQGNSA. The length of the CDR3 is 17 residues. After removal of 5 bases from V and 8 bases from J, the junction contained 16 bases not matched to a gene. The CDR3 spells CASSPDHGQGASRGYTF. Here the CDR3 DNA reads TGTGCCAGCAGCCCTGACCATGGACAGGGGGCCAGCAGGGGCTACACCTTC.

The chain combines TRBV30 with TRBJ2-1; TRBD2 is a possible D gene (6 bases). Germline CDR1 GTSNPN, CDR2 SVGIG (reference sequence). Trimming shortened V by 0 bases and J by 10 bases, and 10 bases separated the two germline ends. This CDR3 contains 12 residues. In DNA form, the CDR3 reads TGTGCCTGGAGTGTCGGAGCGGGCGAGCAGTTCTTC. This gives the protein CAWSVGAGEQFF.

As for this clone: In the same sample, other DNA sequences code for this CDR3. The chain has TRBV3-1 (or the pseudogene TRBV3-2) and TRBJ1-2; D remains unclear. V was cut by 4 bases and J by 2 bases, with 5 bases left in between. Per germline, CDR1 LGHDT and CDR2 YNNKEL (reference sequence). The CDR3 has 12 amino acids. CDR3 in DNA: TGTGCCAGCAGCCTGGCCAACTATGGCTACACCTTC. Encoded protein: CASSLANYGYTF.

The chain links TRBV2 to TRBJ2-7, with 7 bases fitting TRBD1. Trimming took 8 bases from V and 5 from J; bases not matched to a gene: 12. This CDR3 region has 14 residues. From germline, CDR1 is SNHLY and CDR2 FYNNEI. The CDR3 DNA follows: TGTGCCAGCCGTCAGGGACAGATCCGCGACGAGCAGTACTTC. Translated: CASRQGQIRDEQYF.

The gene calls are TRBV25-1 and TRBJ1-5, with 7 bases aligning to TRBD1. The CDR3 runs 14 residues. Trimming cost V 8 bases and J 1 base; bases outside gene matches: 5. Germline V gene sequence: CDR1 MGHDK, CDR2 SYGVNS. The CDR3 spells CASRQQGSNQPQHF. The CDR3 bases are TGTGCCAGCCGACAACAGGGGAGCAATCAGCCCCAGCATTTT.

The CDR3 region is CASSGRTGGAKRSTEAFF. In DNA, the CDR3 is TGCGCCAGCAGCGGACGGACAGGGGGCGCTAAAAGAAGTACTGAAGCTTTCTTT. The rearrangement uses TRBV4-1 and TRBJ1-1; 11 bases match TRBD1. Unmatched junction bases numbered 16, after V lost 5 bases and J lost 5 bases. Per germline, CDR1 MGHRA and CDR2 YSYEKL. The length of the CDR3 is 18 residues.

V and J are TRBV19 and TRBJ2-6; D is perhaps TRBD2 (5 bases). The germline V gene has CDR1 LNHDA and CDR2 SQIVND (reference sequence). This CDR3 comprises 19 residues. The V end lost 7 bases, the J end lost 0 bases, and 22 bases lay between the germline ends. Written as DNA, the CDR3 is TGTGCCAGTATCGCTCGGACGCCTCCGGGGAGCTCTGGGGCCAACGTCCTGACTTTC. Amino acids: CASIARTPPGSSGANVLTF.

V usage is TRBV9 and J usage is TRBJ2-1, with 9 bases matching TRBD2. V lost 4 bases, J lost 10 bases, and 18 bases stayed unmatched. CDR3 length: 17 residues. CDR1 is SGDLS, CDR2 YYNGEE, per germline. CDR3 region: CASSPRHSGSLPGEQFF. In DNA, the CDR3 is TGTGCCAGCAGCCCTCGCCATAGCGGGAGTCTACCTGGGGAGCAGTTCTTC.

This sequence joins TRBV2 and TRBJ2-2, with TRBD1 identical over 8 bases. The germline gives CDR1 SNHLY, CDR2 FYNNEI. The CDR3 is 17 residues long. With 3 bases clipped from V and 1 base from J, the junction kept 7 bases outside the gene matches. The CDR3 here is CASSDGRQGLNTGELFF. DNA for the CDR3: TGTGCCAGCAGTGATGGTCGACAGGGGTTGAACACCGGGGAGCTGTTTTTT. Drawing the rest from reference TRBV2 and TRBJ2-2, the complete variable domain is EPEVTQTPSHQVTQMGQEVILRCVPISNHLYFYWYRQILGQKVEFLVSFYNNEISEKSEIFDDQFSVERPDGSNFTLKIRSTKLEDSAMYFCASSDGRQGLNTGELFFGEGSRLTVL.

The rearrangement uses TRBV14 and TRBJ1-1; D is perhaps TRBD1 (6 bases). Germline V CDR1 and CDR2: SGHDN, FVKESK. The germline V and J ends were trimmed by 5 bases and 5 bases, with 18 bases remaining between them. This CDR3 comprises 15 residues. CDR3 in DNA: TGTGCCAGCAGCGACCGTACATGGGGGCTTACTGAAGCTTTCTTT. It is translated as CASSDRTWGLTEAFF.

This clone was observed a handful of times. The V call is TRBV7-6, the J call TRBJ2-5; 9 positions match TRBD2. The CDR3 is made up of 16 amino acids. V lost 4 bases to trimming and J lost 9 bases; unmatched junction nucleotides: 15. CDR1 is SGHVS and CDR2 is FNYEAQ in the germline V gene. The CDR3 here is CASSSFGGGGAAPQYF. The CDR3 DNA is TGTGCCAGCAGCTCCTTTGGCGGGGGGGGCGCGGCCCCCCAGTACTTC.

V and J are TRBV5-6 and TRBJ1-6; a possible D gene is TRBD1 (5 bases). The CDR3 is made up of 15 amino acids. V dropped 6 bases and J dropped 9 bases, with 19 bases sitting between them. CDR1 is SGHDT, CDR2 YYEEEE, per germline. CDR3 coding DNA: TGTGCCAGCACCCAGGAGGGGAATCTAGGTTCACCCCTCCACTTT. Protein: CASTQEGNLGSPLHF.

The V call is TRBV30, the J call TRBJ1-5; tentatively, D is TRBD1 (6 bases). V dropped 2 bases and J dropped 7 bases, with 15 bases sitting between them. The germline V gene encodes CDR1 GTSNPN and CDR2 SVGIG (reference sequence). The CDR3 has 14 residues. Here the CDR3 DNA reads TGTGCCTGGAGTCGGGGGGCGCAGGGCCAGCCCCAGCATTTT. It yields the protein CAWSRGAQGQPQHF.

The DNA for the CDR3 is TGCGCCAGCAGCCAAGCCCGGGACTTTGGAGAAAAACTGTTTTTT. Translating it yields CASSQARDFGEKLFF. The chain links TRBV4-1 to TRBJ1-4, with D possibly being TRBD1 (5 bases). Germline V gives CDR1 MGHRA, CDR2 YSYEKL. The CDR3 runs to 15 residues. The V gene lost 1 base and the J gene lost 8 bases, with 14 bases spanning the gap.

This clone appeared a few times. The V call is TRBV7-8, the J call TRBJ2-3; TRBD2 might be the D (5 bases). Per the germline V gene, CDR1 is SGHVS and CDR2 is FQNEAQ. The CDR3 sequence is 15 residues long. The V gene lost 5 bases and the J gene lost 3 bases, with 15 bases spanning the gap. For the CDR3, the DNA is TGTGCCAGCAGCCTCTCCCGGGGTCGGACAGATACGCAGTATTTT. Translation: CASSLSRGRTDTQYF.

The V call is TRBV19, the J call TRBJ2-7; 7 bases are a match to TRBD1. Germline V gives CDR1 LNHDA, CDR2 SQIVND (reference sequence). V lost 3 bases to trimming and J lost 3 bases; unmatched junction nucleotides: 8. The CDR3 is 15 residues long. The CDR3 region is CASSMGLTGIYEQYF. The CDR3 DNA sequence: TGTGCCAGTAGTATGGGATTGACAGGGATCTACGAGCAGTACTTC.

The rearrangement joins TRBV5-1 to TRBJ2-5; D gene uncertain. In germline, CDR1 is SGHRS, CDR2 YFSETQ. CDR3 length: 13 amino acids. The V end was cut by 2 bases, the J end by 5 bases, with 10 bases between. The CDR3 region has the DNA TGCGCCAGCAGCTTTAGTGTCGGGGAGACCCAGTACTTC. Its translation is CASSFSVGETQYF.

This chain connects TRBV7-2 to TRBJ1-6, with D perhaps TRBD1 (5 bases). CDR3 size: 15 residues. Trimming cost V 2 bases and J 6 bases, with 11 bases left between them. Germline V gene data show CDR1 as SGHTA and CDR2 as FQGNSA. CDR3 bases: TGTGCCAGCAGCTTAATGACAGCCATTAATTCACCCCTCCACTTT. Its protein product is CASSLMTAINSPLHF. Using reference TRBV7-2 and TRBJ1-6 for the parts outside the CDR3, the full variable domain is GAGVSQSPSNKVTEKGKDVELRCDPISGHTALYWYRQSLGQGLEFLIYFQGNSAPDKSGLPSDRFSAERTGGSVSTLTIQRTQQEDSAVYLCASSLMTAINSPLHFGNGTRLTVT.

The chain combines TRBV28 with TRBJ2-7; TRBD1 matches 8 bases. CDR1 is MDHEN, CDR2 SYDVKM, per germline. The CDR3 covers 13 residues. The V segment lost 6 bases and the J segment 4 bases; nucleotides outside the gene matches: 5. CDR3 sequence: CASRVGTGYEQYF. The CDR3 bases are TGTGCCAGCAGGGTCGGGACAGGTTACGAGCAGTACTTC. Complete variable domain (other parts from reference TRBV28 and TRBJ2-7): DVKVTQSSRYLVKRTGEKVFLECVQDMDHENMFWYRQDPGLGLRLIYFSYDVKMKEKGDIPEGYSVSREKKERFSLILESASTNQTSMYLCASRVGTGYEQYFGPGTRLTVT.

The CDR3 coding sequence is TGCAGCGCCGAGAGGAACACTGAAGCTTTCTTT. Translating gives CSAERNTEAFF. The chain employs TRBV20-1 and TRBJ1-1; no definite D call. From germline, CDR1 is DFQATT and CDR2 SNEGSKA (reference sequence). The CDR3 totals 11 residues.

This chain connects TRBV2 to TRBJ2-5, with TRBD1 identical over 8 bases. There are 14 residues in the CDR3. Trimming took 8 bases from V and 5 from J; bases not matched to a gene: 10. From germline, CDR1 is SNHLY and CDR2 FYNNEI. The CDR3 spells CASVRTGSPETQYF. The CDR3 nucleotides are TGTGCCAGCGTGAGGACAGGGTCCCCCGAGACCCAGTACTTC.